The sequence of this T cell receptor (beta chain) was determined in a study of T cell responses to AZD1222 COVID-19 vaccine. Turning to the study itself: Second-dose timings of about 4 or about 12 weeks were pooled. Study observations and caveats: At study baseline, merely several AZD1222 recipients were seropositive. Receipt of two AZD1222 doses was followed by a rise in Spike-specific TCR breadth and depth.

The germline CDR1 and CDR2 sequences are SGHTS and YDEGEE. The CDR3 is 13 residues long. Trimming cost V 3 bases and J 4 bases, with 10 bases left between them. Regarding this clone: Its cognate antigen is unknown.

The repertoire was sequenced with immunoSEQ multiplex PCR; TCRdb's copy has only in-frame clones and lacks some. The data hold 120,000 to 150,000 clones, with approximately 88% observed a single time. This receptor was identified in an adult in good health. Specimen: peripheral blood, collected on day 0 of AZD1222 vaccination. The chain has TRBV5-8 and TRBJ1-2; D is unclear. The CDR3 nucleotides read TGTGCCAGCAGCTCCACCACAATCTATGGCTACACCTTC. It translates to CASSSTTIYGYTF.